This is a list of T cell receptor beta chains from one sample in a study of blood T cell repertoires in COVID-19. Profiled with immunoSEQ multiplex PCR; TCRdb holds only in-frame clones, not every one. The data show 110,000 to 150,000 clones, under 85% seen once. The sample consisted of peripheral blood. The receptors shown here come from a human donor in a cohort sampled during active COVID-19. CDR3s include the opening cysteine and the closing phenylalanine or tryptophan. A D gene is named only where the DNA matches it firmly. Only part of the rows carry a size: once, few, many, or a class if the clone is expanded.

j_call | d_call | v_call | clone_size | cdr3_nt | cdr3_aa
TRBJ2-1 | . | TRBV3-1/TRBV3-2 | . | TGTGCCAGCACAGGGGCGCGAATCTACAATGAGCAGTTCTTC | CASTGARIYNEQFF
TRBJ1-1 | . | TRBV3-1/TRBV3-2 | . | TGTGCCAGCACGGGGGACGGTGGGGTGAACACTGAAGCTTTCTTT | CASTGDGGVNTEAFF
TRBJ2-1 | . | TRBV9 | . | TGTGCCAGCAGCGTATTTGGGGGGATCTACAATGAGCAGTTCTTC | CASSVFGGIYNEQFF
TRBJ2-6 | . | TRBV3-1/TRBV3-2 | once | TGTGCCAGCAGCCAGGACACTGGACAGATCCCCTCTGGGGCCAACGTCCTGACTTTC | CASSQDTGQIPSGANVLTF
TRBJ2-6 | TRBD1 | TRBV5-1 | . | TGCGCCAGCAGCTTGGAAGGGGGCGCGACCTCTGGGGCCAACGTCCTGACTTTC | CASSLEGGATSGANVLTF
TRBJ2-1 | TRBD2 | TRBV24-1 | . | TGTGCCACCAGACCCAATGAAGGAAGAGCGGGGGGGAAGGCTACTAGCAATGAGCAGTTCTTC | CATRPNEGRAGGKATSNEQFF
TRBJ2-3 | TRBD2 | TRBV7-9 | . | TGTGCCAGCAGCTCGGGGGGGGGAACCCTACTCACAGATACGCAGTATTTT | CASSSGGGTLLTDTQYF
TRBJ2-1 | . | TRBV3-1/TRBV3-2 | few | TGTGCCAGCAGCCCCCGTGGGGGGTCTCGGCCAAACAATGAGCAGTTCTTC | CASSPRGGSRPNNEQFF
TRBJ1-2 | . | TRBV4-2 | . | TGTGCCAGCAGCGTGTCAGAGGAGGCGGACTATGGCTACACCTTC | CASSVSEEADYGYTF
TRBJ2-3 | . | TRBV5-5 | . | TGTGCCAGCAGCTTATTGACCCATCCGAGGGATACGCAGTATTTT | CASSLLTHPRDTQYF
TRBJ2-2 | . | TRBV9 | . | TGTGCCAGCAGCGTTGTTAGCCCGAACACCGGGGAGCTGTTTTTT | CASSVVSPNTGELFF
TRBJ2-1 | TRBD1 | TRBV4-1 | . | TGCGCCAGCAGCCCCCCGGGACAGGGGGTCAATGAGCAGTTCTTC | CASSPPGQGVNEQFF
TRBJ1-4 | . | TRBV11-2 | . | TGTGCCAGCAGCTCGAGCGGGTGGTCGGGTGAAAAACTGTTTTTT | CASSSSGWSGEKLFF
TRBJ2-1 | TRBD1 | TRBV5-4 | . | TGTGCCAGCAGCTTGCCGGGACAGGGGATGAGTGAGCAGTTCTTC | CASSLPGQGMSEQFF
TRBJ1-2 | . | TRBV5-6 | . | TGTGCCAGCAGCTTGGAGCGGGCGGTCTATGGCTACACCTTC | CASSLERAVYGYTF
TRBJ2-1 | . | TRBV3-1/TRBV3-2 | few | TGTGCCAGCAGCCCCGCCGGGATTCACAATGAGCAGTTCTTC | CASSPAGIHNEQFF
TRBJ2-5 | . | TRBV5-4 | . | TGTGCCAGCAGCTTGGTAGGCGCGGGGTTAGAGACCCAGTACTTC | CASSLVGAGLETQYF
TRBJ2-1 | . | TRBV2 | . | TGTGCCAGCAGTGAAGTGGTACGGGGGAATGAGCAGTTCTTC | CASSEVVRGNEQFF
TRBJ1-1 | TRBD1 | TRBV11-2 | . | TGTGCCAGCAGCTTGACAGGGGGGACTGAAGCTTTCTTT | CASSLTGGTEAFF
TRBJ2-7 | . | TRBV28 | . | TGTGCCAGCAGCCAAGCGCCCCCGGGGGAGCAGTACTTC | CASSQAPPGEQYF
TRBJ2-5 | . | TRBV7-9 | . | TGTGCCAGCAGCTTAGAGTTGGGCAGCCAAGAGACCCAGTACTTC | CASSLELGSQETQYF
TRBJ1-5 | TRBD1 | TRBV2 | . | TGTGCCAGCAGCCTAGACAGGGGTGTTGGCAATCAGCCCCAGCATTTT | CASSLDRGVGNQPQHF
TRBJ2-7 | . | TRBV30 | . | TGTGCCTGGAGTAAGAAGTACAGGGAATACGAGCAGTACTTC | CAWSKKYREYEQYF
TRBJ1-2 | . | TRBV7-3 | . | TGTGCCAGCAGCTTAAGCCAGGGGCATGGCTACACCTTC | CASSLSQGHGYTF
TRBJ2-3 | TRBD2 | TRBV7-2 | . | TGTGCCAGCAGAACTAGCGGGGGGTTCGCAGATACGCAGTATTTT | CASRTSGGFADTQYF
TRBJ1-1 | . | TRBV4-1 | . | TGCGCCAGCAGCCAAGACAGGAGGCGGGGCGCCTATTTTGAAGCTTTCTTT | CASSQDRRRGAYFEAFF
TRBJ1-1 | . | TRBV5-1 | . | TGCGCCAGCAGCTCCAGGGGAGACACTGAAGCTTTCTTT | CASSSRGDTEAFF
TRBJ2-5 | . | TRBV5-1 | . | TGCGCCAGCAGTCTTCCCCAAGAGACCCAGTACTTC | CASSLPQETQYF
TRBJ2-3 | TRBD1 | TRBV5-4 | . | TGTGCCAGCAGCTTGGACAGGGGGCGTGCAGATACGCAGTATTTT | CASSLDRGRADTQYF
TRBJ2-3 | . | TRBV7-9 | . | TGTGCCAGCAGCTTAGAGGGGTTAAGCACAGATACGCAGTATTTT | CASSLEGLSTDTQYF
TRBJ2-2 | TRBD2 | TRBV18 | . | TGTGCCAGCTCAGGAGGACTAGCGGGGGCCATGAACACCGGGGAGCTGTTTTTT | CASSGGLAGAMNTGELFF
TRBJ2-3 | TRBD2 | TRBV24-1 | . | TGTGCCACCAGTGACGTCGGACTAGCGGGGGGGAGCACAGATACGCAGTATTTT | CATSDVGLAGGSTDTQYF
TRBJ2-2 | TRBD1 | TRBV6-6 | few | TGTGCCAGCAGCTCCCACAGGGGGCGGACCGGGGAGCTGTTTTTT | CASSSHRGRTGELFF
TRBJ2-5 | . | TRBV2 | . | TGTGCCAGCAGTGCTGGACAGCAAGAGACCCAGTACTTC | CASSAGQQETQYF
TRBJ2-1 | . | TRBV5-4 | . | TGTGCCAGCAGCTTTCGGCCGGACAATTCGTACAATGAGCAGTTCTTC | CASSFRPDNSYNEQFF
TRBJ2-6 | . | TRBV7-9 | . | TGTGCCAGCAGCTTGCAGGGTAGGGCTCCTGGGGCCAACGTCCTGACTTTC | CASSLQGRAPGANVLTF
TRBJ2-1 | . | TRBV18 | . | TGTGCCAGCTCACCAGCCAGGAGGTCCTACAATGAGCAGTTCTTC | CASSPARRSYNEQFF
TRBJ1-6 | TRBD1 | TRBV7-9 | once | TGTGCCACTGGGGACAGGGAAAATTCACCCCTCCACTTT | CATGDRENSPLHF
TRBJ1-4 | TRBD1 | TRBV7-2 | . | TGTGCCAGCAGCTCGGGAGGGACAGGGAGTGAAAAACTGTTTTTT | CASSSGGTGSEKLFF
TRBJ2-7 | . | TRBV4-1 | . | TGCGCCAGCAGCCGGAGCGTTGGACAGTACTACGAGCAGTACTTC | CASSRSVGQYYEQYF
TRBJ1-1 | TRBD1 | TRBV6-2/TRBV6-3 | few | TGTGCCAGCAGTTACCCCCGGGACAGGGCAATGAACACTGAAGCTTTCTTT | CASSYPRDRAMNTEAFF
TRBJ2-3 | . | TRBV6-6 | . | TGTGCCAGCCGCGAACGGACAGCCATTAGCACAGATACGCAGTATTTT | CASRERTAISTDTQYF
TRBJ2-7 | TRBD1 | TRBV23-1 | few | TGCGCCAGCAGTCGACAGGGGTACTACGAGCAGTACTTC | CASSRQGYYEQYF
TRBJ1-6 | . | TRBV7-8 | . | TGTGCCAGCAGCTTACTGAGAGAGGGTTCACCCCTCCACTTT | CASSLLREGSPLHF
TRBJ1-6 | . | TRBV5-4 | once | TGTGCCAGCAGCCGGGAGGGGGTAGGCAATTCACCCCTCCACTTT | CASSREGVGNSPLHF
TRBJ1-1 | . | TRBV2 | . | TGTGCCAGCAGTGAAGCATCAGGGTGGGTAGTTCTGAAAGCTTTCTTT | CASSEASGWVVLKAFF
TRBJ2-1 | TRBD2 | TRBV10-2 | . | TGCGCCATTAATAGCGGGCTCCAGAATGAGCAGTTCTTC | CAINSGLQNEQFF
TRBJ1-2 | TRBD1 | TRBV5-1 | . | TGCGCCAGCAGCTTGCAGGGGGGAGACTATGGCTACACCTTC | CASSLQGGDYGYTF
TRBJ1-1 | . | TRBV21-1 | once | TGTGCCGTACTCAGGGGGCGGCTGTGGGTCACTGAAGCTTTCTTT | CAVLRGRLWVTEAFF
TRBJ1-1 | . | TRBV4-3 | . | TGCGCCAGCAGCCCTTCCAGACTACTCGAAGCTTTCTTT | CASSPSRLLEAFF
TRBJ1-4 | . | TRBV13 | . | TGTGCCAGCAGCTTACGTCGGGGTGCCGAAAAACTGTTTTTT | CASSLRRGAEKLFF
TRBJ2-7 | TRBD1 | TRBV7-8 | . | TGTGCCAGCAGCTTATCAGGGACAGGAACCTACGAGCAGTACTTC | CASSLSGTGTYEQYF
TRBJ2-6 | TRBD1 | TRBV5-4 | . | TGTGCCAGCAGCTTGGGGACAGGGGTAGGGGCCAACGTCCTGACTTTC | CASSLGTGVGANVLTF
TRBJ1-2 | . | TRBV5-3 | . | TGTGCCAGAAGCGCCCCGGGGGGAAGTGGAGGCTACACCTTC | CARSAPGGSGGYTF
TRBJ2-7 | TRBD2 | TRBV5-4 | . | TGTGCCAGCAGCCCAGGGACTAGCGGGCGTTCCTACGAGCAGTACTTC | CASSPGTSGRSYEQYF
TRBJ2-7 | TRBD2 | TRBV6-2/TRBV6-3 | many | TGTGCCAGCAGTTACTCTAGCGGGGGGACGGGAGAGCAGTACTTC | CASSYSSGGTGEQYF
TRBJ2-7 | . | TRBV6-2/TRBV6-3 | . | TGTGCCAGCAGTTACGGCGACACTCCGACCTACGAGCAGTACTTC | CASSYGDTPTYEQYF
TRBJ1-6 | . | TRBV2 | . | TGTGCCAAGTCAGGAATCCTTAATTCACCCCTCCACTTT | CAKSGILNSPLHF
TRBJ1-2 | . | TRBV7-2 | . | TGTGCCAGCAGCTTAGACAGGGCTCGGTATGGCTACACCTTC | CASSLDRARYGYTF
TRBJ2-5 | TRBD2 | TRBV7-2 | . | TGTGCCAGCAGCTCGGGACTAGGGGAGACCCAGTACTTC | CASSSGLGETQYF